These T cell receptor beta chains were read from a single sample in a study of cytomegalovirus exposure and HLA in healthy donors. TCRdb's copy holds only in-frame clones and misses some; the assay was immunoSEQ multiplex PCR. The sample lists 200,000 or so clones, about 90% occurring once. Sequencing used PBMCs. These receptors came from a man aged 25-45 years in good health and CMV-seronegative. The CDR3 runs from the conserved cysteine through the conserved F or W. D genes are given only for firm matches. Size tells how often a clone was seen (once, few, many) or the class of an expanded clone, and some rows leave it out.

>TRBJ1-2|once|TRBV2|TRBD1
CASITRGQGYGYTF
TGTGCCAGCATAACACGTGGACAGGGCTATGGCTACACCTTC
>TRBJ1-6|.|TRBV6-5|.
CASSYQPGGADSPLHF
TGTGCCAGCAGTTACCAGCCGGGGGGGGCCGATTCACCCCTCCACTTT
>TRBJ1-2|.|TRBV29-1|.
CSVAWGVYGYTF
TGCAGCGTTGCGTGGGGCGTCTACGGCTACACCTTC
>TRBJ1-2|few|TRBV5-6|.
CASSLEATRVYGYTF
TGTGCCAGCAGCCTAGAGGCCACCAGAGTCTATGGCTACACCTTC
>TRBJ2-7|.|TRBV7-2|TRBD2
CASSLVLAGVEQYF
TGTGCCAGCAGCTTAGTACTAGCGGGAGTTGAGCAGTACTTC
>TRBJ2-1|few|TRBV28|TRBD1
CASIKGTGVGEQFF
TGTGCCAGCATTAAGGGGACAGGAGTCGGTGAGCAGTTCTTC
>TRBJ2-5|.|TRBV27|.
CASRPRNSGQETQYF
TGTGCCAGCAGACCCCGGAATAGCGGCCAAGAGACCCAGTACTTC
>TRBJ2-4|.|TRBV23-1|TRBD1
CASSQSQQGTKNSQYF
TGCGCCAGCAGTCAGAGTCAACAGGGGACCAAAAACAGTCAGTACTTC
>TRBJ2-1|.|TRBV5-1|.
CASSPTGTLSYNEQFF
TGCGCCAGCAGCCCGACCGGGACTCTCTCCTACAATGAGCAGTTCTTC
>TRBJ2-1|.|TRBV7-9|TRBD2
CASRPGLAYNEQFF
TGTGCCAGCAGGCCGGGACTAGCCTACAATGAGCAGTTCTTC
>TRBJ2-7|.|TRBV19|.
CASSPSAGYEQYF
TGTGCCAGTAGTCCTAGCGCTGGCTACGAGCAGTACTTC
>TRBJ2-7|.|TRBV5-1|TRBD1
CASSLDTGAYEQYF
TGCGCCAGCAGCTTGGATACAGGGGCCTACGAGCAGTACTTC
>TRBJ1-2|.|TRBV11-2|TRBD1
CASSRGGTAYGYTF
TGTGCCAGCAGCAGAGGCGGGACAGCCTATGGCTACACCTTC
>TRBJ1-6|.|TRBV4-1|.
CASSPLGNSPLHF
TGCGCCAGCAGCCCCCTAGGAAATTCACCCCTCCACTTT
>TRBJ2-3|.|TRBV6-5|TRBD2
CASYDWGGREDTQYF
TGTGCCAGCTATGACTGGGGCGGGAGGGAAGATACGCAGTATTTT
>TRBJ2-1|few|TRBV5-6|.
CASSLQVWEQFF
TGTGCCAGCAGCTTACAGGTATGGGAGCAGTTCTTC
>TRBJ2-3|.|TRBV18|TRBD2
CASSQKPGLASDTQYF
TGTGCCAGCTCACAGAAGCCGGGACTAGCGTCAGATACGCAGTATTTT
>TRBJ2-2|.|TRBV7-2|TRBD1
CASSSPRGLTGELFF
TGTGCCAGCAGCTCACCCAGGGGGTTAACCGGGGAGCTGTTTTTT
>TRBJ1-2|.|TRBV2|.
CASSHSDTPYGYTF
TGTGCCAGCAGTCATTCGGACACTCCCTATGGCTACACCTTC
>TRBJ2-2|.|TRBV27|TRBD2
CASSLLAGTGELFF
TGTGCCAGCAGTTTACTAGCGGGGACCGGGGAGCTGTTTTTT
>TRBJ2-1|.|TRBV7-9|.
CASSLSGGGLNEQFF
TGTGCCAGCAGCTTATCAGGTGGGGGACTGAATGAGCAGTTCTTC
>TRBJ2-2|.|TRBV6-6|TRBD1
CASRETGENTGELFF
TGTGCCAGCCGAGAGACAGGGGAAAACACCGGGGAGCTGTTTTTT
>TRBJ1-6|.|TRBV11-2|.
CASSSGALYNSPLHF
TGTGCCAGCAGCTCAGGGGCCCTATATAATTCACCCCTCCACTTT
>TRBJ1-5|.|TRBV4-1|.
CASSQRQQGGQPQHF
TGCGCCAGCAGCCAACGGCAGCAAGGGGGTCAGCCCCAGCATTTT
>TRBJ1-1|once|TRBV7-8|.
CASSHRRVGAKMNTEAFF
TGTGCCAGCAGCCATCGACGGGTGGGGGCGAAGATGAACACTGAAGCTTTCTTT
>TRBJ1-1|.|TRBV6-5|TRBD1
CASSYTGGTEAFF
TGTGCCAGCAGTTACACAGGGGGCACTGAAGCTTTCTTT
>TRBJ1-2|.|TRBV6-1|.
CASSEAHGGTNGYTF
TGTGCCAGCAGTGAAGCGCATGGAGGGACTAATGGCTACACCTTC
>TRBJ1-1|.|TRBV28|.
CARGPMNTEAFF
TGTGCCAGGGGGCCGATGAACACTGAAGCTTTCTTT
>TRBJ2-1|.|TRBV5-1|.
CASSNGGEQFF
TGCGCCAGCAGCAACGGGGGTGAGCAGTTCTTC
>TRBJ1-4|.|TRBV4-3|.
CASSQEAGEKLFF
TGCGCCAGCAGCCAAGAAGCAGGTGAAAAACTGTTTTTT
>TRBJ1-5|few|TRBV25-1|.
CNERGVESNQPQHF
TGTAATGAACGGGGGGTCGAGAGCAATCAGCCCCAGCATTTT
>TRBJ1-6|.|TRBV28|.
CASSRGVSYNSPLHF
TGTGCCAGCAGCAGGGGTGTCAGCTATAATTCACCCCTCCACTTT
>TRBJ1-2|.|TRBV6-5|.
CASSPQGGKDGYTF
TGTGCCAGCAGTCCTCAGGGAGGCAAAGATGGCTACACCTTC
>TRBJ2-3|few|TRBV4-3|.
CASSQDRQDTQYF
TGCGCCAGCAGCCAAGATCGCCAGGATACGCAGTATTTT
>TRBJ2-7|.|TRBV27|.
CASSNYGSPYEQYF
TGTGCCAGCAGTAACTACGGGAGTCCCTACGAGCAGTACTTC
>TRBJ2-1|.|TRBV30|.
CAWTAGLSYNEQFF
TGTGCCTGGACTGCAGGGCTATCCTACAATGAGCAGTTCTTC
>TRBJ2-7|.|TRBV10-2|.
CASSVDSGNEQYF
TGCGCCAGCAGTGTGGACAGTGGCAACGAGCAGTACTTC
>TRBJ2-7|.|TRBV5-4|TRBD2
CASSLTSGRASYEQYF
TGTGCCAGCAGCTTAACCAGCGGGAGGGCCTCCTACGAGCAGTACTTC
>TRBJ1-4|.|TRBV7-2|.
CASSEGSGEKLFF
TGTGCCAGCAGCGAGGGTAGCGGGGAAAAACTGTTTTTT
>TRBJ1-5|.|TRBV4-1|.
CASSQGALRDSNQPQHF
TGCGCCAGCAGCCAAGGGGCCCTCCGTGATAGCAATCAGCCCCAGCATTTT
>TRBJ1-6|.|TRBV4-2|.
CASSQFTEQPPLHF
TGTGCCAGCAGCCAATTCACTGAACAGCCACCCCTCCACTTT
>TRBJ2-2|.|TRBV9|.
CASSVVSRRPNTGELFF
TGTGCCAGCAGCGTAGTGTCTAGGAGACCGAACACCGGGGAGCTGTTTTTT
>TRBJ2-2|.|TRBV14|.
CASSLPRDEDTGELFF
TGTGCCAGCAGCCTTCCCAGGGATGAGGACACCGGGGAGCTGTTTTTT
>TRBJ2-7|.|TRBV7-8|TRBD2
CASSSERGPYEQYF
TGTGCCAGCAGCTCTGAGCGGGGGCCCTACGAGCAGTACTTC
>TRBJ1-1|.|TRBV6-1|.
CASSELAALPNTEAFF
TGTGCCAGCAGTGAATTGGCCGCACTACCGAACACTGAAGCTTTCTTT
>TRBJ2-3|.|TRBV7-2|.
CASSLVVRKDTQYF
TGTGCCAGCAGCTTAGTGGTGAGGAAAGATACGCAGTATTTT
>TRBJ2-1|few|TRBV28|TRBD1
CASRDRLLGNEQFF
TGTGCCAGCCGGGACAGGCTTTTAGGTAATGAGCAGTTCTTC
>TRBJ2-5|few|TRBV11-2|.
CASSLGEKETQYF
TGTGCCAGCAGCTTAGGAGAGAAAGAGACCCAGTACTTC